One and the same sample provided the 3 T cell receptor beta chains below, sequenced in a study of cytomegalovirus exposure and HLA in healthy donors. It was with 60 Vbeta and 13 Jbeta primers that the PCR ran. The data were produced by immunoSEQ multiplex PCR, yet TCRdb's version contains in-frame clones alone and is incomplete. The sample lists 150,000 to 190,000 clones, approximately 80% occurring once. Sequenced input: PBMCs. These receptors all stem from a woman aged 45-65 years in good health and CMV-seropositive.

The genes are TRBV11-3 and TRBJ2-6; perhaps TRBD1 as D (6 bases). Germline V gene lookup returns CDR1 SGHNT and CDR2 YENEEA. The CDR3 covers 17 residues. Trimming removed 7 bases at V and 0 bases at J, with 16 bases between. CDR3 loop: CASIRLGTLSGANVLTF. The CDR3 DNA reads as TGTGCCAGCATCAGGCTCGGGACACTCTCTGGGGCCAACGTCCTGACTTTC. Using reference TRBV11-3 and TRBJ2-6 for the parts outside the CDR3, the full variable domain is EAGVVQSPRYKIIEKKQPVAFWCNPISGHNTLYWYLQNLGQGPELLIRYENEEAVDDSQLPKDRFSAERLKGVDSTLKIQPAELGDSAVYLCASIRLGTLSGANVLTFGAGSRLTVL.

CDR3 coding DNA: TGTGCCAGTAAAGGAGCCGTTGCCGGCACCGGGGAGCTGTTTTTT. Translation gives CASKGAVAGTGELFF. V is TRBV19 and J is TRBJ2-2; D remains ambiguous. V lost 7 bases to trimming and J lost 4 bases, with 16 bases between them. CDR3 size: 15 residues. Germline lookup yields CDR1 LNHDA and CDR2 SQIVND (reference sequence).

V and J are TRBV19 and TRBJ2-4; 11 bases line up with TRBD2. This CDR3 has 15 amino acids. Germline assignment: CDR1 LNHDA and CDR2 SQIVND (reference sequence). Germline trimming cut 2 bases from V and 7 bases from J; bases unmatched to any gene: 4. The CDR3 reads CASSILAGGPNIQYF. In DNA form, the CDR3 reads TGTGCCAGTAGTATATTAGCGGGGGGGCCGAACATTCAGTACTTC. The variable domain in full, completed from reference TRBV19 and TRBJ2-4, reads DGGITQSPKYLFRKEGQNVTLSCEQNLNHDAMYWYRQDPGQGLRLIYYSQIVNDFQKGDIAEGYSVSREKKESFPLTVTSAQKNPTAFYLCASSILAGGPNIQYFGAGTRLSVL.